Following are 7 T cell receptor beta chains from one sample sequenced in a study of blood T cells in healthy people across ages. The second PCR ran about 6 to 11 cycles with a sample-barcoded 5' primer and J-beta primers. TCRdb independently ran MiXCR on the 5' RACE reads; one entry per CDR3 protein. Altogether 600,000 to 1,000,000 distinct CDR3 sequences are present, just under 25% being singletons, with the ten largest covering more than 3%. In addition, the sample was reused for a study of T cells of mothers and their children.

The sequencing input was blood. These receptors were obtained from a boy between 10 and 17 years old in good health.

This chain joins TRBV7-8 and TRBJ2-1; D unresolved. The CDR3 covers 13 residues. The V gene lost 8 bases and the J gene lost 4 bases, with 12 bases spanning the gap. Germline V gives CDR1 SGHVS, CDR2 FQNEAQ. Here the CDR3 reads CASRGEYYNEQFF. The CDR3 bases are TGTGCCAGCCGCGGCGAGTATTACAATGAGCAGTTCTTC.

This clonotype has only a few counts. V and J are TRBV7-2 and TRBJ1-4, with 10 bases identical to TRBD1. J lost 8 bases, V lost 1 base, and 7 bases had no gene match. In germline, CDR1 is SGHTA, CDR2 FQGNSA. The CDR3 length is 16 residues. CDR3 in amino acids: CASSLVPGQGTEKLFF. CDR3 nucleotide sequence: TGTGCCAGCAGCTTAGTGCCGGGACAGGGGACGGAAAAACTGTTTTTT.

This clonotype turned up a few times. V is TRBV12-3 or TRBV12-4 and J is TRBJ2-5; 8 nucleotides agree with TRBD1. The V gene end was trimmed by 7 bases and the J gene end by 2 bases; junction bases not matched to a gene: 3. This CDR3 region has 13 residues. The CDR3 region has the DNA TGTGCCAGCATCCGGACAGGGCAAGAGACCCAGTACTTC. Its translation: CASIRTGQETQYF.

V usage is TRBV5-6 and J usage is TRBJ2-5; 10 nucleotides agree with TRBD2. The CDR3 is made up of 16 amino acids. Losses at the gene ends were 2 bases for V and 2 bases for J; bases not matched to a gene: 6. CDR1 and CDR2 from the germline V gene are SGHDT and YYEEEE. The CDR3 sequence is CASSLGSGGLQETQYF. DNA for the CDR3: TGTGCCAGCAGCTTAGGTAGCGGGGGGTTACAAGAGACCCAGTACTTC.

The rearrangement joins TRBV11-2 to TRBJ1-5, with a tentative D call TRBD1 (5 bases). V lost 0 bases and J 7 bases, leaving 13 bases between the germline ends. Germline values: CDR1 SGHAT, CDR2 FQNNGV. This CDR3 is built from 15 residues. CDR3 in DNA: TGTGCCAGCAGCTTAGATGGAAGGGGACGGCAGCCCCAGCATTTT. It yields the protein CASSLDGRGRQPQHF.

The chain recombines TRBV20-1 with TRBJ2-7, with 7 bases matching TRBD2. The CDR3 is 13 residues long. From germline, CDR1 is DFQATT and CDR2 SNEGSKA (reference sequence). J gave up 5 bases and V 3 bases, and 7 bases lay outside the gene matches. This CDR3 reads CSASGGGSHEQYF. The CDR3 bases are TGCAGTGCTAGTGGGGGGGGATCCCACGAGCAGTACTTC.

This rearrangement joins TRBV18 to TRBJ2-5; D may be TRBD1 (6 bases). The J call is doubtful: the DNA matches TRBJ2-7 better. Germline assignment: CDR1 KGHSH and CDR2 LQKENI. The length of the CDR3 is 14 residues. The chain's CDR3 is CASSPYAGAYEQYF. CDR3 bases: TGTGCCAGCTCACCTTACGCAGGGGCCTACGAGCAGTACTTC.